The 5 T cell receptor beta chains below come from one sample, sequenced in a study of OX40 agonist ivuxolimab in advanced cancers. Data came from immunoSEQ multiplex PCR; TCRdb stores just in-frame clones and leaves some out. The profile covers about 52,000 clones, with 80% to 90% appearing a single time and 6.7% taken by the ten largest. The source material was CD4+ or CD8+ T cells sorted from blood, sampled in a trial of the OX40 agonist ivuxolimab. The source is an adult with an advanced solid tumor such as melanoma, head and neck, liver or kidney cancer.

The V and J genes are TRBV1 and TRBJ2-7; the D call of TRBD1 is as the table states it, not checked on the DNA. TRBV1 is given as a pseudogene. The CDR3 is made up of 17 amino acids. CDR3 DNA sequence: TGCACCAGCAGCCAAGTGGACAGGCCACCCGAGGCCTACGAGCAGTACTTC. As protein: CTSSQVDRPPEAYEQYF.

CDR3 sequence reads: CASSAGILTEAFF. CDR3 DNA: TGTGCCAGCAGTGCAGGAATATTGACTGAAGCTTTCTTT. The V and J genes are TRBV27 and TRBJ1-1; D gene unclear. The CDR3 loop spans 13 amino acids. With 5 bases removed from V and 5 bases from J, the gap between germline ends came to 12 bases. Germline CDR1 MNHEY, CDR2 SMNVEV (reference sequence).

This chain joins TRBV5-1 and TRBJ2-5; D perhaps matches TRBD2 (6 bases). There are 13 residues in the CDR3. The V gene's germline CDR1 is SGHRS and CDR2 YFSETQ. With 4 bases removed from V and 2 bases from J, the gap between germline ends came to 9 bases. This CDR3 reads CASSRDLQETQYF. For the CDR3, the DNA is TGCGCCAGCAGCCGGGACTTACAAGAGACCCAGTACTTC.

The V and J genes are TRBV7-6 and TRBJ2-7; 9 nucleotides match TRBD1. Trimming took 0 bases from V and 5 from J; bases not matched to a gene: 5. Germline-derived CDR1 and CDR2 are SGHVS and FNYEAQ. CDR3 length equals 15 residues. The CDR3 region has the DNA TGTGCCAGCAGCTTAGCGGGGACAGGGAGCCACGAGCAGTACTTC. Translation: CASSLAGTGSHEQYF.

This clone was seen a few times. The chain recombines TRBV2 with TRBJ1-4, with no clear D. V dropped 3 bases and J dropped 6 bases, with 8 bases sitting between them. The CDR3 has 13 amino acids. Per germline, CDR1 SNHLY and CDR2 FYNNEI. CDR3 sequence (DNA): TGTGCCAGCAGTGACAGGCTCCATGAAAAACTGTTTTTT. This encodes CASSDRLHEKLFF.